This T cell receptor beta chain stems from a study of cytomegalovirus exposure and HLA in healthy donors. Germline CDR1 is SGHRS and CDR2 is YFSETQ. The CDR3 is 13 amino acids. Trimming removed 1 base from V and 6 bases from J, with 9 bases in between. It was with 60 Vbeta and 13 Jbeta primers that the PCR ran. Generated by immunoSEQ multiplex PCR, the TCRdb table keeps only in-frame clones and is missing some. This table holds approximately 110,000 clones, roughly 80% found once. Sample: PBMCs. V gene TRBV5-1 combines with J gene TRBJ2-3; possibly TRBD1 for D (5 bases). The TCR comes from a woman in her thirties or forties in good health and CMV-seropositive. CDR3 in DNA: TGCGCCAGCAGCTTGTTAGGGGCCGATACGCAGTATTTT. Protein: CASSLLGADTQYF.